Below, 9 T cell receptor beta chains from the same sample are listed, as sequenced in a study of identical twins. TCRdb used MiXCR to reprocess the 5' RACE reads, holding one entry per CDR3 protein. The table includes 520,000 or so distinct CDR3 sequences, around 20% detected once. This sample was also put to use in a study of T cells expressing NK-cell markers.

Sequencing input: CD4+ T cells sorted from blood. These receptors came from a woman younger than 35 in good health.

This chain joins TRBV18 and TRBJ2-1; 8 positions agree with TRBD1. Germline V lookup: CDR1 KGHSH, CDR2 LQKENI. V shed 5 bases, J shed 9 bases, and the junction held 15 bases outside the gene matches. The CDR3 is 16 residues long. The CDR3 DNA sequence: TGTGCCAGCTCAATCCTGCAGCAGGGGGCGCGGATTGAGCAGTTCTTC. This codes for CASSILQQGARIEQFF.

The CDR3, as DNA: TGTGCCTGGTCAGGAAGAGCTTACAATGAGCAGTTCTTC. As protein: CAWSGRAYNEQFF. V and J are TRBV30 and TRBJ2-1; no clear D. CDR1 GTSNPN and CDR2 SVGIG come from the germline V gene (reference sequence). V was pared by 5 bases and J by 4 bases, with 12 bases between. The CDR3 sequence is 13 residues long.

The chain joins TRBV20-1 to TRBJ1-1; 7 positions agree with TRBD1. The length of the CDR3 is 14 residues. Germline V gene sequence: CDR1 DFQATT, CDR2 SNEGSKA (reference sequence). J lost 5 bases, V lost 1 base, and 7 bases had no gene match. Here the CDR3 reads CSARVTGAETEAFF. The CDR3 region has the DNA TGCAGTGCTAGAGTAACAGGGGCGGAAACTGAAGCTTTCTTT.

This chain joins TRBV6-1 and TRBJ2-7; weak D call: TRBD1 (6 bases). Germline V CDR1 and CDR2: MNHNS, SASEGT. V dropped 7 bases and J dropped 3 bases, with 13 bases sitting between them. CDR3 length: 13 amino acids. The chain's CDR3 is CASKPGHIYEQYF. Here the CDR3 DNA reads TGTGCCAGCAAACCGGGACACATCTACGAGCAGTACTTC.

This clonotype was detected only a few times. The CDR3 sequence: CASRKRESSYEQYF. CDR3 coding DNA: TGTGCCAGCAGGAAAAGGGAGAGCTCCTACGAGCAGTACTTC. The rearrangement uses TRBV12-3 or TRBV12-4 and TRBJ2-7, with TRBD2 as a possible D gene (5 bases). V was trimmed by 6 bases and J by 0 bases, leaving 12 bases between them. This CDR3 has 14 amino acids.

There are a few counts of this clonotype. The chain carries TRBV7-2 and TRBJ1-4; TRBD1 might be the D (5 bases). V lost 4 bases and J 7 bases, leaving 16 bases between the germline ends. This CDR3 region has 15 residues. Germline V CDR1 and CDR2: SGHTA, FQGNSA. The chain's CDR3 is CASSWTQGKGEKLFF. CDR3 coding DNA: TGTGCCAGCAGCTGGACGCAGGGTAAAGGTGAAAAACTGTTTTTT.

V and J are TRBV27 and TRBJ1-2; D gene ambiguous. Germline V lookup: CDR1 MNHEY, CDR2 SMNVEV (reference sequence). V was pared by 6 bases and J by 4 bases, with 12 bases between. The CDR3 extends over 13 amino acids. CDR3 sequence: CASRRTEIYGYTF. CDR3 bases: TGTGCCAGCAGAAGAACCGAGATCTATGGCTACACCTTC.

The chain couples TRBV20-1 to TRBJ1-2; 7 positions match TRBD1. J was trimmed by 0 bases and V by 2 bases; bases with no gene match: 6. In germline, CDR1 is DFQATT, CDR2 SNEGSKA (reference sequence). The CDR3 contains 15 residues. CDR3 coding DNA: TGCAGTGCTAGAAGCCGACAGGGAGCTAACTATGGCTACACCTTC. It specifies CSARSRQGANYGYTF.

This clonotype appeared many times. The V and J genes are TRBV27 and TRBJ1-4, with TRBD1 as a possible D gene (5 bases). CDR3 size: 13 residues. V dropped 4 bases and J dropped 8 bases, with 11 bases sitting between them. The germline V gene has CDR1 MNHEY and CDR2 SMNVEV (reference sequence). The CDR3 is CASSYGAREKLFF. The CDR3 DNA reads TGTGCCAGCAGTTACGGGGCCAGGGAAAAACTGTTTTTT. Using reference TRBV27 and TRBJ1-4 for the parts outside the CDR3, the full variable domain is EAQVTQNPRYLITVTGKKLTVTCSQNMNHEYMSWYRQDPGLGLRQIYYSMNVEVTDKGDVPEGYKVSRKEKRNFPLILESPSPNQTSLYFCASSYGAREKLFFGSGTQLSVL.